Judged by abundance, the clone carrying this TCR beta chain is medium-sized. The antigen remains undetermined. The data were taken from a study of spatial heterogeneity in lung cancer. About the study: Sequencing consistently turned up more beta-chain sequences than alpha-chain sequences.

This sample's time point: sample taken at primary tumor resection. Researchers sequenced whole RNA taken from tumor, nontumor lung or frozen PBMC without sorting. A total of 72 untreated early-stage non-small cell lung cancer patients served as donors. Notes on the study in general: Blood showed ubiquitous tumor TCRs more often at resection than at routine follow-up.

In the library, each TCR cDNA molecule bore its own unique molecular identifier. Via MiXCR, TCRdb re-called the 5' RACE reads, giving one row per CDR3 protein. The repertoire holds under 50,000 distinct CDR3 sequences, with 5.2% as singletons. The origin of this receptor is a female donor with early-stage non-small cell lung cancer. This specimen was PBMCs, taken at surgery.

In nucleotides, the CDR3 is TGTGCCACCGCCCCCCCGGGACAGGGTAGTTCACCCCTCCACTTT. Translating it yields CATAPPGQGSSPLHF. V is TRBV28 and J is TRBJ1-6; 9 positions match TRBD1. The CDR3 length is 15 residues. The germline gives CDR1 MDHEN, CDR2 SYDVKM. J lost 9 bases, V lost 10 bases, and 13 bases had no gene match. Looking up the rest from reference TRBV28 and TRBJ1-6 gives the full variable domain: DVKVTQSSRYLVKRTGEKVFLECVQDMDHENMFWYRQDPGLGLRLIYFSYDVKMKEKGDIPEGYSVSREKKERFSLILESASTNQTSMYLCATAPPGQGSSPLHFGNGTRLTVT.